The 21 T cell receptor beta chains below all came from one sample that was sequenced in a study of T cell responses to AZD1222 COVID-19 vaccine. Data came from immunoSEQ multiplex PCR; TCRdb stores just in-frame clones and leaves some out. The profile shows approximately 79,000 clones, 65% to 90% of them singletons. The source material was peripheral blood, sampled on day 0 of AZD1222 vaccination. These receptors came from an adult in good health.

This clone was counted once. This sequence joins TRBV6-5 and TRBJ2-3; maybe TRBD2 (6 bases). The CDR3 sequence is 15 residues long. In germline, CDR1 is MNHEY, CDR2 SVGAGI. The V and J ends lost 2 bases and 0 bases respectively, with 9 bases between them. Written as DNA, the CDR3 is TGTGCCAGCAGTTACCAGGAGGGCAGCACAGATACGCAGTATTTT. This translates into CASSYQEGSTDTQYF.

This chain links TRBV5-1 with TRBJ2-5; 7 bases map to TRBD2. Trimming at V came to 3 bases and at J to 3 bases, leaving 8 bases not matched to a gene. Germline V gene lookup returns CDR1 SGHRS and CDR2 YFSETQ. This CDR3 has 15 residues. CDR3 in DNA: TGCGCCAGCAGCTCGGACGGGACTACCGAAGAGACCCAGTACTTC. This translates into CASSSDGTTEETQYF. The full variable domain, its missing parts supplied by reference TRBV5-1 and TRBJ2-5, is KAGVTQTPRYLIKTRGQQVTLSCSPISGHRSVSWYQQTPGQGLQFLFEYFSETQRNKGNFPGRFSGRQFSNSRSEMNVSTLELGDSALYLCASSSDGTTEETQYFGPGTRLLVL.

The CDR3 nucleotides read TGTGCCAGCAACGCACAGGGCCATCAGCCCCAGCATTTT. Its translation is CASNAQGHQPQHF. The rearrangement uses TRBV2 and TRBJ1-5; D is perhaps TRBD1 (6 bases). The CDR3 is 13 amino acids. Germline V gives CDR1 SNHLY, CDR2 FYNNEI. Trimming removed 7 bases at V and 5 bases at J, with 12 bases between.

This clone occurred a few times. The CDR3 spells CASSPTGPWPQHF. CDR3 nucleotides: TGTGCCAGCAGTCCAACCGGGCCCTGGCCCCAGCATTTT. This chain joins TRBV12-3 or TRBV12-4 and TRBJ1-5; D is unresolved. Trimming removed 5 bases from V and 9 bases from J, with 14 bases in between. The CDR3 consists of 13 residues.

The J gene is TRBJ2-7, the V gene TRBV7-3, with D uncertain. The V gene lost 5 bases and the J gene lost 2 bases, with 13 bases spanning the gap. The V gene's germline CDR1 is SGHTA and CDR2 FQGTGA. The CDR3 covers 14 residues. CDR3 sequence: CASSAYLHPYEQYF. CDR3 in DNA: TGTGCCAGCAGCGCCTACTTACACCCCTACGAGCAGTACTTC.

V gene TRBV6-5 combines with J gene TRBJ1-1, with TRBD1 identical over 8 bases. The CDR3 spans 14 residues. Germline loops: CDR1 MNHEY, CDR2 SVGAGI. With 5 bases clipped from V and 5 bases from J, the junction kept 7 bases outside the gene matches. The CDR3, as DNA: TGTGCCAGCAGTCCCCCGACAGGGGCGACTGAAGCTTTCTTT. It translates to CASSPPTGATEAFF.

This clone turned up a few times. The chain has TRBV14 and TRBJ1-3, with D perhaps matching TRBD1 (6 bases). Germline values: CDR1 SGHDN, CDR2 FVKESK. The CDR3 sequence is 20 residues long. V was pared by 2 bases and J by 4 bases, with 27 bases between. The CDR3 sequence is CASSQRPVLRGRLLGNTIYF. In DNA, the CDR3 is TGTGCCAGCAGCCAAAGGCCGGTACTGCGGGGGCGATTGTTAGGAAACACCATATATTTT.

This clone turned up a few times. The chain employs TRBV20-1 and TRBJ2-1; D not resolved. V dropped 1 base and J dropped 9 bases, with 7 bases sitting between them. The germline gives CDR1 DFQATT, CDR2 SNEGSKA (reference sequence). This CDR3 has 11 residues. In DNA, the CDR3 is TGCAGTGCTAGAGGGCTCGGTGAGCAGTTCTTC. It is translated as CSARGLGEQFF.

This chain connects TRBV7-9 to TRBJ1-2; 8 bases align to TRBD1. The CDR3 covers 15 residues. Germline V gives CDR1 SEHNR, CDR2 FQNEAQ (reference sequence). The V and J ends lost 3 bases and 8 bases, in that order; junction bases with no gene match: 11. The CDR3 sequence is CASSFRVTDRGGYTF. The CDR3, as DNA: TGTGCCAGCAGCTTTAGGGTCACTGACAGGGGCGGCTACACCTTC.

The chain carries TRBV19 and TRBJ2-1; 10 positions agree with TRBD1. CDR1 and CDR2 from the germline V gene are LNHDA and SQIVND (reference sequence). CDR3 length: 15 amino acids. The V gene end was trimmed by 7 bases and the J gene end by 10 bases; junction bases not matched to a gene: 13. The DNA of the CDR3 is TGTGCCAGTACCGCAACTTGGACAGGGGGATTCGAGCAGTTCTTC. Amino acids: CASTATWTGGFEQFF.

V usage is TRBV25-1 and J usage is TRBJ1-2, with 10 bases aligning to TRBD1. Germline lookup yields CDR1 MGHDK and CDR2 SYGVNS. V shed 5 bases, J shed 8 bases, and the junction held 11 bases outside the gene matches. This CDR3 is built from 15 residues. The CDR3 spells CASSRPGTGVGGYTF. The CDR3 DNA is TGTGCCAGCAGTAGACCCGGGACAGGGGTAGGGGGCTACACCTTC.

The CDR3 nucleotides read TGTGCCAGCAGCGCGAGGGACGAGCAGTACTTC. It yields the protein CASSARDEQYF. The rearrangement uses TRBV4-2 and TRBJ2-7, with D perhaps matching TRBD2 (5 bases). The length of the CDR3 is 11 residues. V was trimmed by 5 bases and J by 5 bases, leaving 7 bases between them. Germline loops: CDR1 LGHNA, CDR2 YNFKEQ.

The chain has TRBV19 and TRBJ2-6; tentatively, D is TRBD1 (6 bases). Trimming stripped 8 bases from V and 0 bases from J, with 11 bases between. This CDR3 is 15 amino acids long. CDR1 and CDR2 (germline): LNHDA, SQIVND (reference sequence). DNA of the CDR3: TGTGCCAGTTTTAGGGGGAACTCTGGGGCCAACGTCCTGACTTTC. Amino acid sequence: CASFRGNSGANVLTF. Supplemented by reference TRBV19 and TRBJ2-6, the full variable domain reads DGGITQSPKYLFRKEGQNVTLSCEQNLNHDAMYWYRQDPGQGLRLIYYSQIVNDFQKGDIAEGYSVSREKKESFPLTVTSAQKNPTAFYLCASFRGNSGANVLTFGAGSRLTVL.

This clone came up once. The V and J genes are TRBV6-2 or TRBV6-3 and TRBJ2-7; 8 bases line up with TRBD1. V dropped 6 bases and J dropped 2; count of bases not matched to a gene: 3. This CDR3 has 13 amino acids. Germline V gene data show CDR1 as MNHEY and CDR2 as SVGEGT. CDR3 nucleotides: TGTGCCAGCAGCCTGACAGGGGCCTACGAGCAGTACTTC. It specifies CASSLTGAYEQYF.

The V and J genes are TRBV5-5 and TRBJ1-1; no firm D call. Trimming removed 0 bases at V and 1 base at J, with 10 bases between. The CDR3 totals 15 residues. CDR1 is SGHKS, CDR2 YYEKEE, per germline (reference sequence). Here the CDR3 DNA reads TGTGCCAGCAGCTTGGGACGGGTAGCGAACACTGAAGCTTTCTTT. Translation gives CASSLGRVANTEAFF.

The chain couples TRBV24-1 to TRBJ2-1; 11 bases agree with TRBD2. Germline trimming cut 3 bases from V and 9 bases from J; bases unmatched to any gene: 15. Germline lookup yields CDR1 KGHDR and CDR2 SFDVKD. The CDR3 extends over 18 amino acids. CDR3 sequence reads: CATSDRRTSGQRGSEQFF. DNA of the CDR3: TGTGCCACCAGTGATCGCCGGACTAGCGGGCAGAGGGGTAGTGAGCAGTTCTTC.

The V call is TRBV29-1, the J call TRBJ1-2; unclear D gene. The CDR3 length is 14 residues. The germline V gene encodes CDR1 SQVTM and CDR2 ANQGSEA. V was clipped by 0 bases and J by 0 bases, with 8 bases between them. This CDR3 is CSVEEAGPNYGYTF. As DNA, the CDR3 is TGCAGCGTTGAAGAGGCAGGCCCTAACTATGGCTACACCTTC. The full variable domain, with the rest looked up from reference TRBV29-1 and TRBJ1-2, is SAVISQKPSRDICQRGTSLTIQCQVDSQVTMMFWYRQQPGQSLTLIATANQGSEATYESGFVIDKFPISRPNLTFSTLTVSNMSPEDSSIYLCSVEEAGPNYGYTFGSGTRLTVV.

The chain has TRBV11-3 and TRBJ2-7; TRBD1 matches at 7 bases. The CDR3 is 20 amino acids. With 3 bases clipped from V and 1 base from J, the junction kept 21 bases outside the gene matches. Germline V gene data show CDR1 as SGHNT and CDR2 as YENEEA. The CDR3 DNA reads TGTGCCAGCAGCTTCGGGTCAGGGAGACAGGGCCAACACGGTTCCTACGAGCAGTACTTC. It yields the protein CASSFGSGRQGQHGSYEQYF. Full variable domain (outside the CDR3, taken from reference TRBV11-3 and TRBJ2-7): EAGVVQSPRYKIIEKKQPVAFWCNPISGHNTLYWYLQNLGQGPELLIRYENEEAVDDSQLPKDRFSAERLKGVDSTLKIQPAELGDSAVYLCASSFGSGRQGQHGSYEQYFGPGTRLTVT.

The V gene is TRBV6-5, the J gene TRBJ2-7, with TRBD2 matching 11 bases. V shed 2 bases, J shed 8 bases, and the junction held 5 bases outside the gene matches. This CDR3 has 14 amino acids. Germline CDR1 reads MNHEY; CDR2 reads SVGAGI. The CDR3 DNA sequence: TGTGCCAGCAGTTACCTGGGACTAGCGGACCAGCAGTACTTC. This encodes CASSYLGLADQQYF.

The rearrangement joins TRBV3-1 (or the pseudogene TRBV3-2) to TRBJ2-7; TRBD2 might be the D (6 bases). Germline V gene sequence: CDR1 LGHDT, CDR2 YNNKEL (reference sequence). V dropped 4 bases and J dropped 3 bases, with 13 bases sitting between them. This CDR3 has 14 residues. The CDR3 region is CASSLLATNYEQYF. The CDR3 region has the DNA TGTGCCAGCAGCCTACTAGCCACTAACTACGAGCAGTACTTC.

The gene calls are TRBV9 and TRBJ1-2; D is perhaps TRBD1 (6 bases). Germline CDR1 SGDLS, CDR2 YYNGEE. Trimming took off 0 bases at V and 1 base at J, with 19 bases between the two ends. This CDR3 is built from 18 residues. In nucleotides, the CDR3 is TGTGCCAGCAGCGTAGAGCCAGGGGAGCCCTCTTATAACTATGGCTACACCTTC. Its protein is CASSVEPGEPSYNYGYTF.